Listed below are T cell receptor beta chains from one sample, sequenced in a study of CD8 T cells in Susac syndrome. In TCRdb, the immunoSEQ multiplex PCR reads were re-called with MiXCR into one record per CDR3 protein. The profile shows roughly 130,000 distinct CDR3 sequences, under 96% of them singletons. Sequencing was done on a sample of CD4+ T cells from PBMCs. The source is a human donor with Susac syndrome. Both conserved end residues are trimmed from each CDR3. D genes are given only for firm matches.

CDR3aa: ASSLYGSGSGSYNEQF; d_gene: TRBD2; j_gene: TRBJ2-1; v_gene: TRBV12-3/TRBV12-4
CDR3aa: ASSQGGISSYEQY; d_gene: NA; j_gene: TRBJ2-7; v_gene: TRBV4-1
CDR3aa: ASSPNRASTDTQY; d_gene: NA; j_gene: TRBJ2-3; v_gene: TRBV7-7
CDR3aa: AWSPQDSFGGELF; d_gene: NA; j_gene: TRBJ2-2; v_gene: TRBV30
CDR3aa: ATRGTPPRSYGYT; d_gene: NA; j_gene: TRBJ1-2; v_gene: TRBV24-1
CDR3aa: ASRTAYQETQY; d_gene: NA; j_gene: TRBJ2-5; v_gene: TRBV6-5
CDR3aa: ASSPKGLAGANEQF; d_gene: TRBD2; j_gene: TRBJ2-1; v_gene: TRBV4-1
CDR3aa: ASQQGGNYGYT; d_gene: NA; j_gene: TRBJ1-2; v_gene: TRBV12-3/TRBV12-4
CDR3aa: SPGEGPNTEAF; d_gene: NA; j_gene: TRBJ1-1; v_gene: TRBV20-1
CDR3aa: SVARAGEQY; d_gene: NA; j_gene: TRBJ2-7; v_gene: TRBV29-1
CDR3aa: SADRGNMNTEAF; d_gene: TRBD1; j_gene: TRBJ1-1; v_gene: TRBV29-1
CDR3aa: ASSQDRGQNFNYGYT; d_gene: NA; j_gene: TRBJ1-2; v_gene: TRBV3-1
CDR3aa: ASISNSTYEQY; d_gene: NA; j_gene: TRBJ2-7; v_gene: TRBV19
CDR3aa: ASSLGTGGTGELF; d_gene: TRBD1; j_gene: TRBJ2-2; v_gene: TRBV5-4
CDR3aa: ASRHLQDTQY; d_gene: NA; j_gene: TRBJ2-3; v_gene: TRBV6-6
CDR3aa: SAPPFGRGNTEAF; d_gene: NA; j_gene: TRBJ1-1; v_gene: TRBV20-1
CDR3aa: ASEAGTHEQY; d_gene: TRBD2; j_gene: TRBJ2-7; v_gene: TRBV19
CDR3aa: SATSWGPSSYNEQF; d_gene: NA; j_gene: TRBJ2-1; v_gene: TRBV20-1
CDR3aa: ASSYWGAETQY; d_gene: NA; j_gene: TRBJ2-5; v_gene: TRBV6-5
CDR3aa: SVGLNTEAF; d_gene: NA; j_gene: TRBJ1-1; v_gene: TRBV29-1
CDR3aa: SASQSGVPDTQY; d_gene: NA; j_gene: TRBJ2-3; v_gene: TRBV20-1
CDR3aa: ASSTLAGAHEQF; d_gene: TRBD2; j_gene: TRBJ2-1; v_gene: TRBV19
CDR3aa: ASSVGGASGNTIY; d_gene: NA; j_gene: TRBJ1-3; v_gene: TRBV9
CDR3aa: AWRDTGELF; d_gene: NA; j_gene: TRBJ2-2; v_gene: TRBV30
CDR3aa: AWRTGQRERYHEQY; d_gene: TRBD2; j_gene: TRBJ2-7; v_gene: TRBV30
CDR3aa: ASSRTSGIDDTQY; d_gene: TRBD2; j_gene: TRBJ2-3; v_gene: TRBV18
CDR3aa: ASSQGSWGYT; d_gene: NA; j_gene: TRBJ1-2; v_gene: TRBV12-3/TRBV12-4
CDR3aa: ASSQGDLETQY; d_gene: NA; j_gene: TRBJ2-5; v_gene: TRBV14
CDR3aa: AWNHWQGNTEAF; d_gene: NA; j_gene: TRBJ1-1; v_gene: TRBV30
CDR3aa: SVLVSGIPHPYNEQF; d_gene: NA; j_gene: TRBJ2-1; v_gene: TRBV20-1
CDR3aa: SAGRLADSYEQY; d_gene: TRBD2; j_gene: TRBJ2-7; v_gene: TRBV20-1